Here is one T cell receptor (beta chain) with its context. The repertoire was sequenced with immunoSEQ multiplex PCR; TCRdb's copy has only in-frame clones and lacks some. The sample lists approximately 300,000 clones; about 87% were seen once. Trimming pared 4 bases from V and 0 bases from J, leaving 2 bases between. Germline-derived CDR1 and CDR2 are SGHTA and FQGNSA. The CDR3 has 12 amino acids. The data derive from a study of blood T cell repertoires in COVID-19. As for the study in general: Sample material is recorded as cDNA or gDNA derived from T cells, B-cell-depleted T cells, or PBMCs.

This clonotype was obtained from a woman between 50 and 59 years old with COVID-19, enrolled during active disease. The sample comprised peripheral blood. The V and J genes are TRBV7-2 and TRBJ2-3; no definite D call. CDR3 amino acids: CASSSSTDTQYF. The CDR3 coding sequence is TGTGCCAGCAGCTCGAGCACAGATACGCAGTATTTT. Supplemented by reference TRBV7-2 and TRBJ2-3, the full variable domain reads GAGVSQSPSNKVTEKGKDVELRCDPISGHTALYWYRQSLGQGLEFLIYFQGNSAPDKSGLPSDRFSAERTGGSVSTLTIQRTQQEDSAVYLCASSSSTDTQYFGPGTRLTVL.